Listed below are T cell receptor beta chains from one sample, sequenced in a study of blood T cell repertoires in COVID-19. TCRdb's table, derived via immunoSEQ multiplex PCR, lists solely in-frame clones and lacks some. Of about 240,000 clones in the sample, 75% to 90% were seen once. Source material: PBMCs or T cells enriched from blood (not recorded which). The receptors stem from a woman in her 40s with acute COVID-19. Each CDR3 is given with its conserved first and last residue. The order of the fields is J gene, V gene, clone size, D gene, CDR3 protein, CDR3 DNA. The D gene is left open where the match is weak. Clone size is given for some rows only: seen once, a few or many times, or a class if the clone is expanded.

TRBJ2-2 | TRBV11-3 | NA | TRBD1 | CASSPGGNTGELFF | TGTGCCAGCAGCCCAGGGGGGAACACCGGGGAGCTGTTTTTT
TRBJ2-7 | TRBV6-5 | NA | NA | CASILRAGAYEQYF | TGTGCCAGCATCCTACGGGCAGGGGCCTACGAGCAGTACTTC
TRBJ2-3 | TRBV20-1 | NA | NA | CSASGAQPDTQYF | TGCAGTGCTAGTGGGGCCCAACCAGATACGCAGTATTTT
TRBJ2-1 | TRBV7-2 | NA | TRBD2 | CASSLGLRLAGSSYNEQFF | TGTGCCAGCAGCTTAGGACTGAGGCTAGCGGGTAGCTCCTACAATGAGCAGTTCTTC
TRBJ2-1 | TRBV7-9 | NA | TRBD2 | CASSTSLGLADNEQFF | TGTGCCAGCAGCACCTCGTTGGGACTAGCGGACAATGAGCAGTTCTTC
TRBJ1-2 | TRBV29-1 | few | NA | CSVPGGHMDRPDYGYTF | TGCAGCGTGCCCGGCGGACATATGGATCGACCGGACTATGGCTACACCTTC
TRBJ1-5 | TRBV30 | NA | TRBD1 | CAWSIPDRVMQPQHF | TGTGCCTGGAGCATACCCGACAGGGTGATGCAGCCCCAGCATTTT
TRBJ2-5 | TRBV12-3/TRBV12-4 | NA | NA | CASSFPSETQYF | TGTGCCAGCAGTTTCCCCTCTGAGACCCAGTACTTC
TRBJ1-1 | TRBV7-9 | NA | NA | CASSLSQGNTEAFF | TGTGCCAGCAGCTTAAGTCAGGGGAACACTGAAGCTTTCTTT
TRBJ1-2 | TRBV6-1 | NA | NA | CASSEVRGAYGYTF | TGTGCCAGCAGTGAAGTTAGGGGTGCCTATGGCTACACCTTC
TRBJ1-2 | TRBV2 | NA | NA | CASSGGVAYGYTF | TGTGCCAGCAGTGGGGGGGTAGCCTATGGCTACACCTTC
TRBJ2-1 | TRBV12-5 | once | NA | CASGFEEYEQFF | TGTGCTAGTGGTTTCGAGGAGTATGAGCAGTTCTTC
TRBJ2-3 | TRBV11-2 | NA | NA | CASSFGRELGTQYF | TGTGCCAGCAGCTTTGGCAGGGAACTCGGTACGCAGTATTTT
TRBJ2-1 | TRBV5-4 | NA | NA | CASSLQGTHEQFF | TGTGCCAGCAGCTTGCAGGGGACCCATGAGCAGTTCTTC
TRBJ2-5 | TRBV18 | NA | NA | CASSPGDSGETQYF | TGTGCCAGCTCACCAGGGGATAGCGGTGAGACCCAGTACTTC
TRBJ1-2 | TRBV24-1 | NA | NA | CATSDRTGPGGGYTF | TGTGCCACCAGTGACAGAACTGGGCCGGGGGGTGGCTACACCTTC
TRBJ2-5 | TRBV7-3 | NA | TRBD1 | CASSLGTGGEETQYF | TGTGCCAGCAGCTTAGGGACAGGGGGCGAGGAGACCCAGTACTTC
TRBJ1-2 | TRBV7-8 | NA | NA | CASSLATNYGYTF | TGTGCCAGCAGCTTAGCTACTAACTATGGCTACACCTTC
TRBJ2-1 | TRBV18 | NA | NA | CASSLGVGSYNEQFF | TGTGCCAGCTCACTAGGGGTGGGCTCCTACAATGAGCAGTTCTTC
TRBJ2-2 | TRBV5-1 | NA | NA | CASSQRQIGTGELFF | TGCGCCAGCAGCCAGCGGCAGATCGGCACCGGGGAGCTGTTTTTT
TRBJ2-1 | TRBV18 | NA | TRBD1 | CASSQRQGAQNEQFF | TGTGCCAGCTCACAGCGACAGGGGGCGCAAAATGAGCAGTTCTTC
TRBJ2-3 | TRBV30 | NA | TRBD2 | CAWSAGLAGSTDTQYF | TGTGCCTGGAGTGCAGGACTAGCGGGGAGCACAGATACGCAGTATTTT
TRBJ2-7 | TRBV11-3 | NA | NA | CASSLDRSGGDLQYF | TGTGCCAGCAGCTTAGATCGTAGTGGAGGGGATTTGCAGTACTTC
TRBJ2-7 | TRBV5-4 | few | NA | CASSLAGTTDF | TGTGCCAGCAGCTTGGCCGGGACAACCGACTTC
TRBJ2-7 | TRBV30 | NA | NA | CAWRGHYEQYF | TGTGCCTGGAGGGGGCACTACGAGCAGTACTTC
TRBJ1-5 | TRBV2 | NA | NA | CASSGGRAQPQHF | TGTGCCAGCAGTGGAGGGCGGGCTCAGCCCCAGCATTTT
TRBJ1-2 | TRBV21-1 | NA | NA | CASSIQDRTYGYTF | TGTGCCAGCAGCATACAGGACAGGACCTATGGCTACACCTTC
TRBJ2-7 | TRBV19 | NA | TRBD1 | CASSPRGQGNYEQYF | TGTGCCAGTAGTCCACGGGGACAGGGAAACTACGAGCAGTACTTC
TRBJ1-2 | TRBV18 | NA | TRBD1 | CASSPGQGATSYGYTF | TGTGCCAGCTCACCCGGACAGGGGGCAACTAGCTATGGCTACACCTTC
TRBJ1-5 | TRBV18 | NA | NA | CASSPNSNQPQHF | TGTGCCAGCTCACCCAATAGCAATCAGCCCCAGCATTTT
TRBJ2-7 | TRBV10-2 | once | TRBD2 | CASSTTSAYEQYF | TGCGCCAGCAGTACGACTAGCGCATACGAGCAGTACTTC
TRBJ2-3 | TRBV19 | NA | TRBD2 | CASSIASGSPDTQYF | TGTGCCAGTAGTATAGCTAGCGGGAGCCCGGATACGCAGTATTTT
TRBJ2-1 | TRBV6-5 | NA | NA | CASVRGSEQFF | TGTGCCAGCGTACGAGGATCTGAGCAGTTCTTC
TRBJ1-2 | TRBV12-3/TRBV12-4 | once | NA | CASSLRGNYGYTF | TGTGCCAGCAGTTTAAGGGGTAACTATGGCTACACCTTC
TRBJ1-2 | TRBV20-1 | NA | NA | CSARVSYGYTF | TGCAGTGCTAGAGTCTCCTATGGCTACACCTTC
TRBJ1-6 | TRBV2 | NA | TRBD1 | CASRPPAGGYNSPLHF | TGTGCCAGCAGACCCCCGGCAGGGGGGTACAATTCACCCCTCCACTTT
TRBJ2-7 | TRBV7-9 | NA | TRBD1 | CASSLAGTGAHEQYF | TGTGCCAGCAGCTTAGCCGGGACAGGGGCACACGAGCAGTACTTC
TRBJ1-6 | TRBV15 | NA | NA | CATSRDKPGASYNSPLHF | TGTGCCACCAGCAGAGATAAGCCAGGGGCGTCCTATAATTCACCCCTCCACTTT
TRBJ2-7 | TRBV10-3 | NA | NA | CAISDVVSAYEQYF | TGTGCCATCAGTGACGTTGTTAGCGCCTACGAGCAGTACTTC
TRBJ1-2 | TRBV6-1 | NA | TRBD1 | CASSEEQGAPGGYGYTF | TGTGCCAGCAGTGAAGAACAGGGGGCGCCCGGGGGCTATGGCTACACCTTC
TRBJ1-3 | TRBV2 | NA | TRBD1 | CASSLDRAGNTIYF | TGTGCCAGCAGTTTGGACAGGGCTGGAAACACCATATATTTT
TRBJ1-2 | TRBV6-1 | NA | NA | CASSERVTNYGYTF | TGTGCCAGCAGTGAAAGAGTTACCAACTATGGCTACACCTTC
TRBJ2-2 | TRBV2 | NA | NA | CASSGDSYTGELFF | TGTGCCAGCAGTGGTGACAGCTACACCGGGGAGCTGTTTTTT
TRBJ1-5 | TRBV27 | NA | NA | CASSFGGEGYNQPQHF | TGTGCCAGCAGTTTCGGAGGGGAAGGATATAATCAGCCCCAGCATTTT
TRBJ2-7 | TRBV5-6 | NA | TRBD1 | CASSPPDRVPYEQYF | TGTGCCAGCAGCCCCCCCGACAGGGTACCCTACGAGCAGTACTTC
TRBJ2-1 | TRBV9 | NA | NA | CASSLTGNEQFF | TGTGCCAGCAGCCTTACAGGGAATGAGCAGTTCTTC
TRBJ2-1 | TRBV5-1 | NA | NA | CASSLVREQQFF | TGCGCCAGCAGCTTGGTACGGGAGCAGCAGTTCTTC
TRBJ2-1 | TRBV6-4 | NA | NA | CASSDAAGYNEQFF | TGTGCCAGCAGTGACGCCGCAGGATACAATGAGCAGTTCTTC
TRBJ1-5 | TRBV27 | NA | TRBD1 | CASRKQGANQPQHF | TGTGCCAGCAGAAAACAGGGGGCCAATCAGCCCCAGCATTTT
TRBJ2-2 | TRBV6-5 | few | TRBD1 | CASNRQGVAGELFF | TGTGCCAGCAACCGACAGGGGGTTGCCGGGGAGCTGTTTTTT
TRBJ1-2 | TRBV2 | once | NA | CASSETDNYGYTF | TGTGCCAGCAGTGAGACAGATAATTATGGCTACACCTTC
TRBJ2-1 | TRBV9 | NA | TRBD2 | CASSGGLAGGNEQFF | TGTGCCAGCAGCGGTGGACTAGCGGGAGGCAATGAGCAGTTCTTC
TRBJ1-2 | TRBV3-1/TRBV3-2 | NA | TRBD1 | CASSRPVGTVYGYTF | TGTGCCAGCAGCCGACCAGTAGGGACAGTCTATGGCTACACCTTC